This T cell receptor beta chain was obtained from a study of beta chain features in type 1 diabetes. Study results and caveats: Across all four CD4+ subsets, people with type 1 diabetes showed modestly shorter TCRB CDR3s.

A word on this clone: As yet, its antigen is unknown.

Expressed TCRB transcripts were sequenced after all isolated RNA was converted to cDNA. Read counts averaged roughly 4 million for samples of naive, central memory and regulatory T cells. Repertoires were generated with immunoSEQ multiplex PCR, while TCRdb's copy carries only in-frame clones and drops some. The sample records 350,000 to 400,000 clones, roughly 12% being singletons. In germline, CDR1 is KGHSH, CDR2 LQKENI. There are 14 residues in the CDR3. Trimming removed 6 bases at V and 3 bases at J, with 12 bases between. This receptor was obtained from a woman under 30 with type 1 diabetes. This chain uses TRBV18 with TRBJ1-5; D may be TRBD1 (5 bases). The source material was naive CD4+ T cells from blood. The CDR3 region is CASSLDSINQPQHF. Written as DNA, the CDR3 is TGTGCCAGCTCGCTCGACAGTATCAATCAGCCCCAGCATTTT. Based on the CDR3 plus reference TRBV18 and TRBJ1-5, the full variable domain is NAGVMQNPRHLVRRRGQEARLRCSPMKGHSHVYWYRQLPEEGLKFMVYLQKENIIDESGMPKERFSAEFPKEGPSILRIQQVVRGDSAAYFCASSLDSINQPQHFGDGTRLSIL.